This TCR beta chain was profiled in a study of vaccination and CD4 T cells after COVID-19. As for the study in general: Convalescent participants consisted of six males and four females, two being Hispanic.

Notes on the study in general: Early post-infection timepoints were missing, and relatively few convalescent patients were studied.

This clonotype occurred a few times. Its specificity is not known. Documented treatment: roughly 11-day PBMC culture with coronavirus spike peptide pools or control peptides (ViraFEST assay). ViraFEST used peptide pools to expand antigen-specific T cells and subsequently sequenced their TCRs. The Oncomine TCR Beta short-read assay generated sequence data from the DNA of cultured CD4+ T cells. TCRdb reprocessed the PCR reads with MiXCR, giving one entry per CDR3 protein. The table has about 20,000 distinct CDR3 sequences, around 60% seen once. The CDR3 covers 13 residues. Trimming shortened V by 10 bases and J by 0 bases, and 12 bases separated the two germline ends.

The sequence was obtained from a human donor who had recovered from COVID-19. This chain joins TRBV12-3 or TRBV12-4 and TRBJ1-2, with D possibly matching TRBD1 (5 bases). The sequences come from CD4+ T cells from blood, cultured in vitro, collected after SARS-CoV-2 vaccination. CDR3 DNA: TGTGCCACCACTGGGACCGCTAACTATGGCTACACCTTC. Translating gives CATTGTANYGYTF.